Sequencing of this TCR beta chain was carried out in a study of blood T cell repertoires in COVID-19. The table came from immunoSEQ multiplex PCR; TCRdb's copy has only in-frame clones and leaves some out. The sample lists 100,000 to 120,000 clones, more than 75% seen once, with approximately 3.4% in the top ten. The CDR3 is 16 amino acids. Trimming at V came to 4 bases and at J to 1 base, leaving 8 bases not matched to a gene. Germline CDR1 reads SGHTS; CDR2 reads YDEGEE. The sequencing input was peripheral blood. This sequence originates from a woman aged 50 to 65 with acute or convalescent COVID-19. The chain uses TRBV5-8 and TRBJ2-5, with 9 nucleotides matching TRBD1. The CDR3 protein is CASSRRTGALQETQYF. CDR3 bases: TGTGCCAGCAGCCGGCGGACAGGGGCCCTCCAAGAGACCCAGTACTTC.